The next 24 T cell receptor beta chains were all read from a single sample in a study of shared clonotypes between healthy human individuals. The naive CD8 fraction comprised CD45RO-negative cells positively selected for CCR7 and excluded terminally differentiated effector memory CD45RA+ cells. Generated by immunoSEQ multiplex PCR, the TCRdb table keeps only in-frame clones and is missing some. The sample contains about 2.1 million clones, just over 90% of which appear only once. The source material was naive CD8+ T cells from PBMCs. The receptor source for this set is a man aged 18 to 30 in good health. Some clones in this sample may be carry-over from other donors' samples.

The chain links TRBV5-1 to TRBJ1-1; D is unresolved. Deletions cut 0 bases from V and 6 bases from J, with 15 bases between. Germline V gene sequence: CDR1 SGHRS, CDR2 YFSETQ. This CDR3 has 15 amino acids. This chain's CDR3 is CASSLAWGSRAEAFF. Here the CDR3 DNA reads TGCGCCAGCAGCTTGGCTTGGGGTTCCCGGGCTGAAGCTTTCTTT. Full variable domain (missing parts from reference TRBV5-1 and TRBJ1-1): KAGVTQTPRYLIKTRGQQVTLSCSPISGHRSVSWYQQTPGQGLQFLFEYFSETQRNKGNFPGRFSGRQFSNSRSEMNVSTLELGDSALYLCASSLAWGSRAEAFFGQGTRLTVV.

This rearrangement joins TRBV13 to TRBJ2-7; tentatively, D is TRBD2 (6 bases). The V end was cut by 4 bases, the J end by 0 bases, with 19 bases between. The germline V gene has CDR1 PRHDT and CDR2 FYEKMQ (reference sequence). CDR3 length: 17 residues. CDR3 amino acids: CASSSLTGTESSYEQYF. Here the CDR3 DNA reads TGTGCCAGCAGCTCCCTCACCGGGACTGAAAGCTCCTACGAGCAGTACTTC.

This sequence joins TRBV14 and TRBJ2-3; 8 nucleotides line up with TRBD1. This CDR3 is built from 17 residues. The junction had 12 bases not matched to a gene; V was cut back by 1 base and J by 6 bases. The germline CDR1 and CDR2 sequences are SGHDN and FVKESK. The CDR3: CASSQGDRLWLTDTQYF. For the CDR3, the DNA is TGTGCCAGCAGCCAAGGGGACAGGCTCTGGCTGACGGATACGCAGTATTTT.

The chain carries TRBV28 and TRBJ2-1; a possible D gene is TRBD2 (5 bases). V lost 3 bases to trimming and J lost 5 bases, with 11 bases between them. The germline CDR1 and CDR2 sequences are MDHEN and SYDVKM. The CDR3 spans 14 residues. The chain's CDR3 is CASSFFGVNNEQFF. DNA for the CDR3: TGTGCCAGCAGTTTCTTCGGGGTTAACAATGAGCAGTTCTTC.

This rearrangement joins TRBV16 to TRBJ2-7; D might be TRBD1 or TRBD2, each matching 5 bases. Trimming left V 6 bases short and J 0 bases short, with 12 bases between. Germline V lookup: CDR1 KGHSY, CDR2 FQNENV. CDR3 length equals 14 residues. In DNA, the CDR3 is TGTGCCAGCAGTCTTGGGACCTCCTCCTACGAGCAGTACTTC. Translating it yields CASSLGTSSYEQYF.

This chain joins TRBV28 and TRBJ2-7; maybe TRBD1 (6 bases). Trimming stripped 7 bases from V and 0 bases from J, with 13 bases between. Germline lookup yields CDR1 MDHEN and CDR2 SYDVKM. CDR3 length equals 14 residues. The CDR3 coding sequence is TGTGCCAGCAAACTAACAGGGAACTCCTACGAGCAGTACTTC. It codes for CASKLTGNSYEQYF. Looking up the rest from reference TRBV28 and TRBJ2-7 gives the full variable domain: DVKVTQSSRYLVKRTGEKVFLECVQDMDHENMFWYRQDPGLGLRLIYFSYDVKMKEKGDIPEGYSVSREKKERFSLILESASTNQTSMYLCASKLTGNSYEQYFGPGTRLTVT.

This clone has a single count. V and J are TRBV28 and TRBJ2-7; 8 bases agree with TRBD1. The length of the CDR3 is 15 residues. The V segment lost 1 base and the J segment 0 bases; nucleotides outside the gene matches: 2. Per germline, CDR1 MDHEN and CDR2 SYDVKM. The CDR3 sequence: CASSLFQGASYEQYF. For the CDR3, the DNA is TGTGCCAGCAGTTTATTCCAGGGGGCCTCCTACGAGCAGTACTTC.

This chain joins TRBV6-8 and TRBJ2-1, with D possibly matching TRBD2 (6 bases). There are 16 residues in the CDR3. The V end lost 4 bases, the J end lost 7 bases, and 20 bases lay between the germline ends. Germline CDR1 and CDR2: MNHGY and SAAAGT. CDR3 nucleotide sequence: TGTGCCAGCAGTTTCCGACTAGACGTCTCCTTGAATGAGCAGTTCTTC. As protein: CASSFRLDVSLNEQFF.

In this sample, this clone turned up a few times. The rearrangement uses TRBV5-6 and TRBJ1-1; D gene unclear. The CDR3 length is 12 residues. The germline V gene encodes CDR1 SGHDT and CDR2 YYEEEE. V was clipped by 4 bases and J by 0 bases, with 4 bases between them. The CDR3 loop reads CASSPMNTEAFF. CDR3 DNA: TGTGCCAGCAGCCCGATGAACACTGAAGCTTTCTTT. The entire variable domain, with the rest obtained from reference TRBV5-6 and TRBJ1-1, is as follows: DAGVTQSPTHLIKTRGQQVTLRCSPKSGHDTVSWYQQALGQGPQFIFQYYEEEERQRGNFPDRFSGHQFPNYSSELNVNALLLGDSALYLCASSPMNTEAFFGQGTRLTVV.

The CDR3 sequence is CSAWGGLAYNEQFF. CDR3 bases: TGCAGCGCCTGGGGGGGGCTAGCGTACAATGAGCAGTTCTTC. This chain connects TRBV29-1 to TRBJ2-1; D is perhaps TRBD2 (7 bases). The CDR3 length is 14 residues. The germline V and J ends were trimmed by 7 bases and 4 bases, with 17 bases remaining between them. Germline V lookup: CDR1 SQVTM, CDR2 ANQGSEA.

The CDR3 bases are TGTGCCAGCAATGGCCTCGGCGAGACCCAGTACTTC. This codes for CASNGLGETQYF. This rearrangement joins TRBV5-8 to TRBJ2-5; D uncertain. V was pared by 6 bases and J by 5 bases, with 11 bases between. The CDR3 spans 12 residues. The germline V gene encodes CDR1 SGHTS and CDR2 YDEGEE.

This chain connects TRBV6-1 to TRBJ2-7, with TRBD1 matching 10 bases. Trimming took 7 bases from V and 7 from J; bases not matched to a gene: 7. Germline assignment: CDR1 MNHNS and CDR2 SASEGT. The CDR3 has 13 amino acids. This CDR3 reads CASMGDRGREQYF. CDR3 DNA: TGTGCCAGCATGGGGGACAGGGGAAGGGAGCAGTACTTC.

The chain has TRBV15 and TRBJ2-1; TRBD1 matches at 8 bases. The CDR3 is 17 residues long. The V gene's germline CDR1 is LNHNV and CDR2 YYDKDF (reference sequence). Losses at the gene ends were 0 bases for V and 7 bases for J; bases not matched to a gene: 11. The CDR3 protein is CATSRDRLTGDKNEQFF. CDR3 nucleotides: TGTGCCACCAGCAGAGATAGGCTGACAGGGGACAAGAATGAGCAGTTCTTC.

The rearrangement links TRBV28 to TRBJ1-3; TRBD1 is a possible D gene (5 bases). Germline-derived CDR1 and CDR2 are MDHEN and SYDVKM. The CDR3 loop spans 20 amino acids. The V end lost 6 bases, the J end lost 0 bases, and 27 bases lay between the germline ends. The CDR3: CASRFIRDGIITGSGNTIYF. The CDR3 DNA follows: TGTGCCAGCAGATTTATCCGGGACGGGATAATAACCGGCTCTGGAAACACCATATATTTT.

V usage is TRBV5-1 and J usage is TRBJ2-7; weak D call: TRBD1 (7 bases). CDR1 is SGHRS, CDR2 YFSETQ, per germline. The length of the CDR3 is 15 residues. The germline V and J ends were trimmed by 4 bases and 7 bases, with 21 bases remaining between them. This chain's CDR3 is CASSGGGTVPFEQYF. The CDR3 nucleotides read TGCGCCAGCAGCGGGGGCGGGACAGTACCTTTTGAGCAGTACTTC.

The gene calls are TRBV2 and TRBJ2-1; tentatively, D is TRBD2 (6 bases). Germline loops: CDR1 SNHLY, CDR2 FYNNEI. There are 14 residues in the CDR3. With 0 bases removed from V and 3 bases from J, the gap between germline ends came to 6 bases. The CDR3 loop is CASSEARGYNEQFF. The CDR3 nucleotides are TGTGCCAGCAGTGAAGCGCGGGGCTACAATGAGCAGTTCTTC.

The chain combines TRBV6-1 with TRBJ1-1; D gene unclear. V lost 2 bases, J lost 1 base, and 14 bases lay in between. The CDR3 consists of 16 residues. Germline CDR1 is MNHNS and CDR2 is SASEGT. The CDR3 nucleotides read TGTGCCAGCAGTGAATTGATAGGCCAGTGGAACACTGAAGCTTTCTTT. This sequence encodes CASSELIGQWNTEAFF.

The rearrangement links TRBV13 to TRBJ2-3; no firm D call. There are 15 residues in the CDR3. The germline V gene encodes CDR1 PRHDT and CDR2 FYEKMQ (reference sequence). Trimming shortened V by 4 bases and J by 7 bases, and 18 bases separated the two germline ends. The CDR3 DNA reads TGTGCCAGCAGCTCACCCGGACGACCAGAGAATACGCAGTATTTT. Translation: CASSSPGRPENTQYF.

The J gene is TRBJ1-1, the V gene TRBV28, with 9 bases lining up with TRBD1. V lost 3 bases to trimming and J lost 7 bases; unmatched junction nucleotides: 9. Germline lookup yields CDR1 MDHEN and CDR2 SYDVKM. The CDR3 loop spans 15 amino acids. This chain's CDR3 is CASSLGQGGWVEAFF. For the CDR3, the DNA is TGTGCCAGCAGTTTGGGACAGGGAGGGTGGGTTGAAGCTTTCTTT.

V is TRBV4-1 and J is TRBJ2-7, with D possibly being TRBD1 or TRBD2 (5 bases each). Per the germline V gene, CDR1 is MGHRA and CDR2 is YSYEKL. This CDR3 region has 14 residues. Trimming cost V 0 bases and J 5 bases, with 11 bases left between them. The CDR3 region is CASSQDWGKNEQYF. The CDR3 nucleotides read TGCGCCAGCAGCCAAGATTGGGGGAAAAACGAGCAGTACTTC.

The V gene is TRBV6-6, the J gene TRBJ2-1, with D perhaps matching TRBD2 (5 bases). The CDR3 extends over 11 amino acids. V was pared by 6 bases and J by 10 bases, with 10 bases between. Germline CDR1 is MNHNY and CDR2 is SVGAGI (reference sequence). The CDR3 spells CASSLGGEQFF. The CDR3 DNA sequence: TGTGCCAGCAGCTTGGGCGGGGAGCAGTTCTTC.

The rearrangement links TRBV11-2 to TRBJ2-3, with D perhaps matching TRBD1 (5 bases). The CDR3 is made up of 15 amino acids. In germline, CDR1 is SGHAT, CDR2 FQNNGV. Trimming took 4 bases from V and 0 from J, leaving 11 bases between them. CDR3 nucleotide sequence: TGTGCCAGCAGCTCTACAGGAGCTAGCACAGATACGCAGTATTTT. Residues: CASSSTGASTDTQYF.

V is TRBV4-3 and J is TRBJ2-5; D is unresolved. The CDR3 extends over 12 amino acids. The germline V gene has CDR1 LGHNA and CDR2 YSLEER. With 0 bases removed from V and 5 bases from J, the gap between germline ends came to 4 bases. The CDR3 coding sequence is TGCGCCAGCAGCCAAGATGACGAGACCCAGTACTTC. It translates to CASSQDDETQYF.

In the case of this clone: This CDR3 is also generated by other DNA sequences in the sample. The chain has TRBV5-1 and TRBJ2-3; D possibly corresponds to TRBD1 (5 bases). V lost 0 bases, J lost 0 bases, and 5 bases lay in between. The germline V gene encodes CDR1 SGHRS and CDR2 YFSETQ. This CDR3 comprises 14 residues. The CDR3 is CASSLGQSTDTQYF. The CDR3 region has the DNA TGCGCCAGCAGCTTGGGACAGAGCACAGATACGCAGTATTTT.